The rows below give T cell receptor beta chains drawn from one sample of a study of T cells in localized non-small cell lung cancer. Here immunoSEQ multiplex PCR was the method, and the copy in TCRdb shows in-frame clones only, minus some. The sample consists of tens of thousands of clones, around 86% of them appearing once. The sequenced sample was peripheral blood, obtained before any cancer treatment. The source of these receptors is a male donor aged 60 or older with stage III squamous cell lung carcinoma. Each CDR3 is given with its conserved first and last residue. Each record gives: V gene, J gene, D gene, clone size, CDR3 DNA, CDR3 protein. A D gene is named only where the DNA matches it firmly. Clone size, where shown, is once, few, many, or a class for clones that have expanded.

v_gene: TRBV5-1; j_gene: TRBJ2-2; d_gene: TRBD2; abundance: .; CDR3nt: TGCGCCAGCAGCTTGGGTACTAGCGCCAATGGGAACACCGGGGAGCTGTTTTTT; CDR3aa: CASSLGTSANGNTGELFF
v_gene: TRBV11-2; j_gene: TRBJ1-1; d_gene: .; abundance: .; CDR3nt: TGTGCCAGCAGTCTCTCGGCCCAGCCATTGAACACTGAAGCTTTCTTT; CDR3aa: CASSLSAQPLNTEAFF
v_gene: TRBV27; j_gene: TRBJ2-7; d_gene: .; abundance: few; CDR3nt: TGTGCCAGCAGTTTATCTAGGGCTACAATCGAGCAGTACTTC; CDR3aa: CASSLSRATIEQYF
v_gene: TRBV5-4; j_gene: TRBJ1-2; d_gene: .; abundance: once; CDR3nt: TGTGCCAGCAGCTTAAGGAGGGGGGCCTATGGCTACACCTTC; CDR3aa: CASSLRRGAYGYTF
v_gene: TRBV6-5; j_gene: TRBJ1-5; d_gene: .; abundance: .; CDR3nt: TGTGCCAGCAGTTACGACAGTCATCAGCCCCAGCATTTT; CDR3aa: CASSYDSHQPQHF
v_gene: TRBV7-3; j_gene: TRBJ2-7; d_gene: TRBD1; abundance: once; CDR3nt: TGTGCCAGCAGCTTAGTGGGACAGGCCTCCTACGAGCAGTACTTC; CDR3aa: CASSLVGQASYEQYF
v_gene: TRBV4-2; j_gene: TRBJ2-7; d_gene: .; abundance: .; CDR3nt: TGTGCCAGCAGCCAAGATTTCGGCAGTCCCTACGAGCAGTACTTC; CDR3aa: CASSQDFGSPYEQYF
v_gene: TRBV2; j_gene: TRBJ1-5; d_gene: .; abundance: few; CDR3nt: TGTGCCAGCAGTGAAATGGGAGGGAATAGCAATCAGCCCCAGCATTTT; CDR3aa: CASSEMGGNSNQPQHF
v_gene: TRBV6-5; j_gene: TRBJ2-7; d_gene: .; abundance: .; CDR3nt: TGTGCCAGCAGTAGGGGCGACTACTACGAGCAGTACTTC; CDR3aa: CASSRGDYYEQYF
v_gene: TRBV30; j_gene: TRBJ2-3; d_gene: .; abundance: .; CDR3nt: TGTGCCTGGAGTGTGCTGGGGAGGGATACGCAGTATTTT; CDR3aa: CAWSVLGRDTQYF
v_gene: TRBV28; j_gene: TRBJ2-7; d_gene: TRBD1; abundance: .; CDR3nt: TGTGCCAGCACTCGGGGACAGGCCTCTCCTACGCGCTTGTACTACGAGCAGTACTTC; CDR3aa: CASTRGQASPTRLYYEQYF
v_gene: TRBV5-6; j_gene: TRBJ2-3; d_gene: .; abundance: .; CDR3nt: TGTGCCAGCAGCTTGGGTCGGCCAGGTACGCAGTATTTT; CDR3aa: CASSLGRPGTQYF
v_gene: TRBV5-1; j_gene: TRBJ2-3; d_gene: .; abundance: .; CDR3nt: TGCGCCAGCAGCTTGGGGACATCCAACACAGATACGCAGTATTTT; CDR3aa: CASSLGTSNTDTQYF
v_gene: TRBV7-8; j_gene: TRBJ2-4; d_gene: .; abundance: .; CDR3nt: TGTGCCAGCAGCGGATCCGGGACGGACCACTCTCTAGCCAAAAACATTCAGTACTTC; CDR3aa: CASSGSGTDHSLAKNIQYF
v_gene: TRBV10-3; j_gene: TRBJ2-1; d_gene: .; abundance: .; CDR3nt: TGTGCCATCAGCCAAACCGGGAGAAATGAGCAGTTCTTC; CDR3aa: CAISQTGRNEQFF
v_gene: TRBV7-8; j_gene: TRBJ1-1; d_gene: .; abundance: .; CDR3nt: TGTGCCAGCACCTTGGACCGAGTGAACACTGAAGCTTTCTTT; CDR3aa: CASTLDRVNTEAFF
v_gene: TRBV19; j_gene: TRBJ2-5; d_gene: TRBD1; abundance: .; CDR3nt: TGTGCCAGTAGTGCCACCGGGACAGGGTTCGGTTCTTACCAAGAGACCCAGTACTTC; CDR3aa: CASSATGTGFGSYQETQYF